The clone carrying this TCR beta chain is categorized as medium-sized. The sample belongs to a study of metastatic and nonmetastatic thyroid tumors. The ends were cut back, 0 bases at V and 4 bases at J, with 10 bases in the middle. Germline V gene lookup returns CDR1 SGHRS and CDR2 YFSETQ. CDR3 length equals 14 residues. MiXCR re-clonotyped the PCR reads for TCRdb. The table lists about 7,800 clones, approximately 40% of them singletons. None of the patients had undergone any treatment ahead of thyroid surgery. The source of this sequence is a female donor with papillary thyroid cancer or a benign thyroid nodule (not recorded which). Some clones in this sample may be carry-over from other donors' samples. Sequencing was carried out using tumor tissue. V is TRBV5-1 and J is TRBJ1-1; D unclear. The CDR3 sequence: CASSLVGDPTEAFF. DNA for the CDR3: TGCGCCAGCAGCTTGGTTGGCGACCCCACTGAAGCTTTCTTT.